This is a list of T cell receptor beta chains from one sample in a study of T-cell memory formation after mild COVID-19. MiXCR, run by TCRdb on the 5' RACE reads, gives a single entry per CDR3 protein. Found here are about 390,000 distinct CDR3 sequences, around 21% of them singletons; the top ten hold under 15%. Sequenced material: PBMCs or a T cell subset sorted from them (not recorded which). Receptors originate from an adult woman who had mild COVID-19 (a few samples of this study predate the infection). Cell type and time point are not known. Both conserved end residues are part of each CDR3. Each record gives: CDR3 protein, CDR3 DNA, J gene, clone size, D gene, V gene. D genes are given only for firm matches. The listing skips clone size in some rows; elsewhere it reads once, few, many or a size class.

CASSLGGGTPRGTQYF,TGTGCCAGCAGTTTAGGTGGGGGGACCCCAAGAGGGACCCAGTACTTC,TRBJ2-5,.,.,TRBV27
CASSRWVATSYGYTF,TGTGCCAGCAGCCGTTGGGTTGCAACAAGCTATGGCTACACCTTC,TRBJ1-2,.,.,TRBV5-7
CASSYQNTEAFF,TGTGCCAGCTCTTACCAAAACACTGAAGCTTTCTTT,TRBJ1-1,few,.,TRBV11-3
CASSDLSGADTQYF,TGTGCCAGCAGTGATCTGTCGGGAGCAGATACGCAGTATTTT,TRBJ2-3,.,.,TRBV6-1
CASSELASSYNEQFF,TGTGCCAGCAGCGAACTAGCGAGCTCCTACAATGAGCAGTTCTTC,TRBJ2-1,few,TRBD2,TRBV11-3
CASSPPIGNEQFF,TGTGCCAGCTCACCACCGATAGGTAATGAGCAGTTCTTC,TRBJ2-1,.,.,TRBV18
CASTREGGPYNEQFF,TGTGCCAGCACCCGAGAGGGGGGACCCTACAATGAGCAGTTCTTC,TRBJ2-1,.,.,TRBV7-9
CASSVELYLSYNEQFF,TGTGCCAGCAGTGTGGAGCTCTACCTATCCTACAATGAGCAGTTCTTC,TRBJ2-1,.,.,TRBV2
CASGLGTGNYGYTF,TGTGCCAGCGGCTTGGGGACAGGGAACTATGGCTACACCTTC,TRBJ1-2,many,TRBD1,TRBV12-3/TRBV12-4
CASRHSAARNNEQFF,TGTGCCAGCAGGCATTCAGCGGCCCGAAACAATGAGCAGTTCTTC,TRBJ2-1,few,.,TRBV3-1
CASSYREPFGTDTQYF,TGTGCCAGCAGCTACAGAGAGCCCTTCGGCACAGATACGCAGTATTTT,TRBJ2-3,few,.,TRBV7-2
CASSLNRYEQYF,TGTGCCAGCAGCCTCAACAGGTACGAGCAGTACTTC,TRBJ2-7,few,.,TRBV6-5
CASRFSNGPLHF,TGTGCCAGCAGGTTCTCGAACGGACCCCTCCACTTT,TRBJ1-6,many,.,TRBV27
CASSARTVVSSYNEQFF,TGTGCCAGCAGCGCCAGGACAGTCGTTAGCTCCTACAATGAGCAGTTCTTC,TRBJ2-1,.,.,TRBV9
CASGRLAGAEETQYF,TGTGCCAGCGGGCGGCTAGCGGGAGCTGAAGAGACCCAGTACTTC,TRBJ2-5,many,TRBD2,TRBV7-2
CASRHAGGTEAFF,TGTGCCAGCAGGCATGCGGGGGGCACTGAAGCTTTCTTT,TRBJ1-1,few,.,TRBV12-3/TRBV12-4
CASRLIDLDEQYF,TGCGCCAGCAGGCTAATCGACCTAGACGAGCAGTACTTC,TRBJ2-7,.,.,TRBV5-1
CASSIQGFNYGYTF,TGTGCCAGCAGCATACAGGGTTTTAACTATGGCTACACCTTC,TRBJ1-2,many,.,TRBV7-3
CASSLQWDSNQPQHF,TGTGCCAGCAGCTTGCAATGGGACAGCAATCAGCCCCAGCATTTT,TRBJ1-5,few,.,TRBV5-6
CSVGGTSGGARDTQYF,TGCAGCGTTGGAGGGACTAGCGGGGGGGCCAGAGATACGCAGTATTTT,TRBJ2-3,.,TRBD2,TRBV29-1
CASSTILRDSLSYEQYF,TGTGCCAGCAGTACAATCCTCCGGGACAGTCTCTCCTACGAGCAGTACTTC,TRBJ2-7,.,TRBD1,TRBV27
CASRGQGFFQPQHF,TGCGCCAGCAGAGGACAGGGATTTTTTCAGCCCCAGCATTTT,TRBJ1-5,few,TRBD1,TRBV4-1
CASSQVEVMDTGELFF,TGCGCCAGCAGCCAAGTGGAGGTCATGGACACCGGGGAGCTGTTTTTT,TRBJ2-2,few,.,TRBV4-1
CASSLARMGGVGYTF,TGTGCCAGCAGCTTAGCCCGCATGGGTGGGGTTGGCTACACCTTC,TRBJ1-2,.,.,TRBV7-9
CASSAETVTSGANVLTF,TGTGCCAGCAGCGCAGAGACAGTTACCTCTGGGGCCAACGTCCTGACTTTC,TRBJ2-6,few,.,TRBV5-5
CASSSTGIQYEQYF,TGCGCCAGCAGTTCTACAGGGATACAATACGAGCAGTACTTC,TRBJ2-7,few,.,TRBV5-1
CASSRRDGTEAFF,TGTGCCAGCAGCCGCCGCGATGGCACTGAAGCTTTCTTT,TRBJ1-1,.,.,TRBV7-3
CARGSRDRAYEQYF,TGTGCCAGGGGGAGCCGGGACAGAGCTTACGAGCAGTACTTC,TRBJ2-7,many,TRBD1,TRBV12-3/TRBV12-4
CASSGGQNYEQYF,TGTGCCAGCAGTGGAGGACAGAACTACGAGCAGTACTTC,TRBJ2-7,.,.,TRBV9
CASSQGPGLEYEQYF,TGCGCCAGCAGCCAAGGCCCGGGACTGGAGTACGAGCAGTACTTC,TRBJ2-7,few,.,TRBV4-1
CASSSLRENSYEQYF,TGTGCCAGCAGCTCCCTCCGGGAAAACTCCTACGAGCAGTACTTC,TRBJ2-7,many,.,TRBV7-8
CASSRIFDRRRVDTQYF,TGCGCCAGCAGCCGCATATTCGACAGGAGGAGGGTAGATACGCAGTATTTT,TRBJ2-3,few,.,TRBV4-1
CASRRTSGGETQYF,TGTGCCAGCAGACGGACTAGCGGAGGGGAGACCCAGTACTTC,TRBJ2-5,.,TRBD2,TRBV6-5
CASSWKGGLTYGYTF,TGTGCCAGCTCATGGAAAGGGGGGCTGACTTATGGCTACACCTTC,TRBJ1-2,many,.,TRBV27
CASSGTALNEQFF,TGTGCCAGCAGCGGGACAGCACTAAATGAGCAGTTCTTC,TRBJ2-1,few,TRBD1,TRBV7-8
CASSTSSGRAAKPLYNEQFF,TGTGCCAGCAGCACCTCTAGCGGGAGGGCCGCAAAGCCGTTATACAATGAGCAGTTCTTC,TRBJ2-1,few,TRBD2,TRBV7-6
CASSPSGGTQYF,TGTGCCAGCAGCCCCTCAGGGGGGACCCAGTACTTC,TRBJ2-5,few,TRBD1,TRBV7-3
CASSQTIGELFF,TGTGCCAGCAGCCAAACTATAGGGGAGCTGTTTTTT,TRBJ2-2,.,.,TRBV4-2
CASSQALQGGDGYTF,TGCGCCAGCAGCCAAGCACTCCAGGGAGGGGATGGCTACACCTTC,TRBJ1-2,few,.,TRBV4-3
CASSLGELAGGPRFNEQFF,TGTGCCAGCAGCTTAGGGGAACTAGCGGGAGGGCCAAGGTTCAATGAGCAGTTCTTC,TRBJ2-1,.,TRBD2,TRBV7-9
CASSHGTSAETQYF,TGTGCCAGCAGCCATGGGACTAGCGCGGAGACCCAGTACTTC,TRBJ2-5,few,TRBD2,TRBV5-4
CASSVGDRDPIF,TGTGCCAGCAGCGTAGGGGACAGGGACCCGATTTTC,TRBJ1-2,.,TRBD1,TRBV9
CSARDAELYGYTF,TGCAGTGCTAGAGATGCAGAGCTCTATGGCTACACCTTC,TRBJ1-2,.,.,TRBV20-1
CASSWRDGYGYTF,TGTGCCAGCAGCTGGAGGGACGGCTATGGCTACACCTTC,TRBJ1-2,few,.,TRBV11-3
CASLPLHLREDGYTF,TGTGCCAGCCTCCCGCTGCATCTTCGGGAAGATGGCTACACCTTC,TRBJ1-2,.,.,TRBV12-3/TRBV12-4
CAWISPGLPTEAFF,TGTGCCTGGATTTCCCCGGGACTTCCCACTGAAGCTTTCTTT,TRBJ1-1,few,.,TRBV30
CASRGRDRVQETQYF,TGTGCCAGCAGAGGCCGGGACAGGGTCCAAGAGACCCAGTACTTC,TRBJ2-5,few,TRBD1,TRBV7-9